The source of this T cell receptor beta chain is a study of T cells in Graves' hyperthyroidism and ophthalmopathy. General study points: It was a median about 7.1 months before onset that the model predicted ophthalmopathy. Expanded thyroid clonotypes (above 0.001) were mostly also found in blood.

For the diagnoses, clinical symptoms, serum thyroxine and TRAb, thyroid ultrasound and orbital computed tomography were used. Researchers took RNA transcripts and amplified the TCR beta CDR3 regions from them. The HTBI set primed first-round TCR CDR3 RT-PCR. Each CDR3 protein gets one entry after TCRdb re-called the multiplex PCR reads with MiXCR. The sample consists of some 510,000 distinct CDR3 sequences, under 25% of them appearing once. Ten or more counts support this clonotype. Its antigen is not identified. Germline CDR1 reads MNHEY; CDR2 reads SVGAGI. V gave up 4 bases and J gave up 6 bases, with 19 bases separating them. CDR3 length equals 16 residues.

This clonotype was sampled from a man aged 18 to 30 with Graves' hyperthyroidism. The sequencing sample was made of blood. V usage is TRBV6-5 and J usage is TRBJ1-5, with D possibly being TRBD1 (5 bases). The CDR3 here is CASSSTLPGKGQPQHF. DNA of the CDR3: TGTGCCAGCAGTTCCACCCTCCCAGGGAAGGGTCAGCCCCAGCATTTT.